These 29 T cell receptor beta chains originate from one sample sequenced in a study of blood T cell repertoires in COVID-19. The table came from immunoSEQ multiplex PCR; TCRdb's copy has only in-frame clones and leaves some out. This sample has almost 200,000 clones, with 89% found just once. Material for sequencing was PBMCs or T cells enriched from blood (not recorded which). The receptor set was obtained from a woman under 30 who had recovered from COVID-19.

The CDR3 reads CASSQVFSIEYEQYF. The CDR3 DNA follows: TGCGCCAGCAGCCAAGTGTTCAGTATCGAATACGAGCAGTACTTC. The genes are TRBV4-1 and TRBJ2-7; D unclear. The V end was cut by 1 base, the J end by 4 bases, with 14 bases between. Germline lookup yields CDR1 MGHRA and CDR2 YSYEKL. CDR3 length: 15 residues.

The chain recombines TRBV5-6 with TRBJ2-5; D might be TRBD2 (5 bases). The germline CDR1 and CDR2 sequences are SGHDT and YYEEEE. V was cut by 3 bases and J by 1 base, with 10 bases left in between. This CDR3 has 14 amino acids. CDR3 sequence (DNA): TGTGCCAGCAGCTCTGTTCGGGGCCAAGAGACCCAGTACTTC. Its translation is CASSSVRGQETQYF.

CDR3 bases: TGTGCCAGCAGTTTAACCCGGGGGGAAAGGGCGCATGAAGCTTTCTTT. It codes for CASSLTRGERAHEAFF. The V gene is TRBV28, the J gene TRBJ1-1, with D perhaps TRBD1 (5 bases). CDR1 and CDR2 (germline): MDHEN, SYDVKM. This CDR3 is 16 amino acids long. Between the trimmed V and J ends, which lost 2 bases and 7 bases, there was a span of 20 bases.

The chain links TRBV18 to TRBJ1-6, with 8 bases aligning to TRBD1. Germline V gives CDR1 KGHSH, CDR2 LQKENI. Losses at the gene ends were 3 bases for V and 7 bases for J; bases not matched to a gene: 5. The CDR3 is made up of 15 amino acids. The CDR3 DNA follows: TGTGCCAGCTCACCCCAGGGGACAGGCAATTCACCCCTCCACTTT. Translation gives CASSPQGTGNSPLHF.

CDR3 DNA: TGTGCCAGCAGCCAAGCTACAGGAGCTGGCTACACCTTC. Its protein product is CASSQATGAGYTF. This rearrangement joins TRBV3-1 (or the pseudogene TRBV3-2) to TRBJ1-2; the D gene is possibly TRBD1 (5 bases). The V and J ends lost 1 base and 7 bases respectively, with 10 bases between them. The CDR3 length is 13 residues. CDR1 and CDR2 from the germline V gene are LGHDT and YNNKEL (reference sequence).

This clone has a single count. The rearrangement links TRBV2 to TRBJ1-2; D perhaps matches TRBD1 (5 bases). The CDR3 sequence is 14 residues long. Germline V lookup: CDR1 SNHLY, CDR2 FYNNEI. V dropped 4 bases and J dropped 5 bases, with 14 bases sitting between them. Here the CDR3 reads CASSADNFYYGYTF. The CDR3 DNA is TGTGCCAGCAGTGCGGACAACTTTTATTATGGCTACACCTTC. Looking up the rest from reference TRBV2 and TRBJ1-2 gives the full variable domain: EPEVTQTPSHQVTQMGQEVILRCVPISNHLYFYWYRQILGQKVEFLVSFYNNEISEKSEIFDDQFSVERPDGSNFTLKIRSTKLEDSAMYFCASSADNFYYGYTFGSGTRLTVV.

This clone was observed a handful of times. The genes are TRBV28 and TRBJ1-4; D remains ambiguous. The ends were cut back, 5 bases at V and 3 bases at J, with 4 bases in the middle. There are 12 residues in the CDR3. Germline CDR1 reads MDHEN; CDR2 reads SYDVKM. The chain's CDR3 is CASSIANEKLFF. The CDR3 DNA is TGTGCCAGCAGTATCGCTAATGAAAAACTGTTTTTT. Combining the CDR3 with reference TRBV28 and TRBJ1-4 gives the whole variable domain DVKVTQSSRYLVKRTGEKVFLECVQDMDHENMFWYRQDPGLGLRLIYFSYDVKMKEKGDIPEGYSVSREKKERFSLILESASTNQTSMYLCASSIANEKLFFGSGTQLSVL.

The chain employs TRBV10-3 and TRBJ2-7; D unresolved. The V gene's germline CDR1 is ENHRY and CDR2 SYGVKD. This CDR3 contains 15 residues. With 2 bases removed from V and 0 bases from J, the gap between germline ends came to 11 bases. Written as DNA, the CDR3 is TGTGCCATCAGTGAGAGAGGTACGAGCTCCTACGAGCAGTACTTC. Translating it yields CAISERGTSSYEQYF.

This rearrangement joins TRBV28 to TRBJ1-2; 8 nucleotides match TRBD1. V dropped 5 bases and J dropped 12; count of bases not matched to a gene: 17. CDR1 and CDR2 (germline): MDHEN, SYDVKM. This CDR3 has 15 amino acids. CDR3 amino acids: CASSPRDRFKLYDTF. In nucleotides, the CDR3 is TGTGCCAGCAGTCCAAGGGACAGGTTTAAACTATATGACACCTTC.

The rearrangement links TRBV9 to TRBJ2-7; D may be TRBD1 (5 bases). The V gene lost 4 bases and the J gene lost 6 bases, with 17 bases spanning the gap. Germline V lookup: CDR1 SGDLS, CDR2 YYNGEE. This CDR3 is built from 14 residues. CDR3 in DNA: TGTGCCAGCAGCCCGCTCGGAGACAGTCGCGAGCAGTACTTC. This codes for CASSPLGDSREQYF.

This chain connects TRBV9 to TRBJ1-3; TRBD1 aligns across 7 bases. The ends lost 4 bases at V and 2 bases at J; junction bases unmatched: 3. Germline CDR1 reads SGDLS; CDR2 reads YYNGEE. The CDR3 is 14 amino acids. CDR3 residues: CASSPGTAGNTIYF. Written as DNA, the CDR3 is TGTGCCAGCAGCCCCGGGACAGCTGGAAACACCATATATTTT.

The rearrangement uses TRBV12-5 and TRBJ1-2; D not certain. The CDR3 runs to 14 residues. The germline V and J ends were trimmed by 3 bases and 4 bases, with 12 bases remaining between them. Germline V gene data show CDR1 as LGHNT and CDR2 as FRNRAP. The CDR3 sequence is CASGFEGWSYGYTF. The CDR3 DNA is TGTGCTAGTGGTTTCGAGGGTTGGAGCTATGGCTACACCTTC.

This CDR3 is CASSQDGGFREQFF. CDR3 nucleotide sequence: TGTGCCAGCAGCCAAGATGGAGGATTTCGGGAGCAGTTCTTC. The chain employs TRBV3-1 (or the pseudogene TRBV3-2) and TRBJ2-1; weak D call: TRBD2 (5 bases). Deletions cut 0 bases from V and 10 bases from J, with 13 bases between. Germline lookup yields CDR1 LGHDT and CDR2 YNNKEL (reference sequence). The CDR3 has 14 residues.

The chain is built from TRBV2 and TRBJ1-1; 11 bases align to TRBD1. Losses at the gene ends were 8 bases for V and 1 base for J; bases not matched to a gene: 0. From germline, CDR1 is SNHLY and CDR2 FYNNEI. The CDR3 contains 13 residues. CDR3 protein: CASGTGGNTEAFF. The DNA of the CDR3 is TGTGCCAGCGGGACAGGGGGGAACACTGAAGCTTTCTTT.

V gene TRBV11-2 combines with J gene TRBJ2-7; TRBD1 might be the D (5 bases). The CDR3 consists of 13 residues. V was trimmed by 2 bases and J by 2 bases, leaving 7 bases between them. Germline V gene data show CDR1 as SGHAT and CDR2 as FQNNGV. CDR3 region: CASSLKGAYEQYF. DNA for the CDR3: TGTGCCAGCAGCTTAAAAGGGGCCTACGAGCAGTACTTC. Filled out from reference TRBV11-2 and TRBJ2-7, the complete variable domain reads EAGVAQSPRYKIIEKRQSVAFWCNPISGHATLYWYQQILGQGPKLLIQFQNNGVVDDSQLPKDRFSAERLKGVDSTLKIQPAKLEDSAVYLCASSLKGAYEQYFGPGTRLTVT.

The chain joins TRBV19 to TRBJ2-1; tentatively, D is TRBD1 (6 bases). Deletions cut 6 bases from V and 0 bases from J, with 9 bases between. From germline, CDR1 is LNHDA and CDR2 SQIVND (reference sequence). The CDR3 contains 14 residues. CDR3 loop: CASSQTGSYNEQFF. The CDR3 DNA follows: TGTGCCAGTAGCCAGACAGGCTCCTACAATGAGCAGTTCTTC.

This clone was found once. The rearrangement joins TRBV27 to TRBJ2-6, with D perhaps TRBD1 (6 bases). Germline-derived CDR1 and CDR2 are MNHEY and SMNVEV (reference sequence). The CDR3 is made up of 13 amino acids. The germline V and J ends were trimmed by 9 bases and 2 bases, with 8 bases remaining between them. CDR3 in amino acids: CASRTAGANVLTF. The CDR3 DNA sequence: TGTGCCAGTCGGACAGCTGGGGCCAACGTCCTGACTTTC.

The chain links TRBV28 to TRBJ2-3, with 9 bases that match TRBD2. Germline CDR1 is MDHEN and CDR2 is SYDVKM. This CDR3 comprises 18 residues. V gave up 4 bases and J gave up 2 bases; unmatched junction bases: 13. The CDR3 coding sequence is TGTGCCAGCAGTTCCTTGGGGGCTAGCGGGGTAAACACAGATACGCAGTATTTT. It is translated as CASSSLGASGVNTDTQYF.

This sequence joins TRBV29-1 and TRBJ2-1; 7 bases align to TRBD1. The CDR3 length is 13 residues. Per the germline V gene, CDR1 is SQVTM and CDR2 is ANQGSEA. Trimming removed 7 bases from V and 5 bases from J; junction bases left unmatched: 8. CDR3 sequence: CSALTGDNNEQFF. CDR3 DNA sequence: TGCAGCGCCCTCACAGGGGATAACAATGAGCAGTTCTTC.

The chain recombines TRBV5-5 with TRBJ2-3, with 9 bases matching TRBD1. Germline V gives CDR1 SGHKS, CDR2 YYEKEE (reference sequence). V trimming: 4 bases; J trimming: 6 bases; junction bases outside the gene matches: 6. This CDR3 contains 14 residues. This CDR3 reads CASSPGQGSDTQYF. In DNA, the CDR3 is TGTGCCAGCAGCCCGGGACAGGGATCGGATACGCAGTATTTT.

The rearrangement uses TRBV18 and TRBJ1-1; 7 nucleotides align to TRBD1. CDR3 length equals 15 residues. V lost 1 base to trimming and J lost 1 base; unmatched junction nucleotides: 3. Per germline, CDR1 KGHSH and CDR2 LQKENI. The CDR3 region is CASSPRDSQNTEAFF. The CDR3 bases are TGTGCCAGCTCACCACGGGACAGCCAGAACACTGAAGCTTTCTTT.

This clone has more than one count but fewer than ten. The CDR3 region has the DNA TGCAGCGTTGAGGGCCAGAACACTGAAGCTTTCTTT. Amino acid sequence: CSVEGQNTEAFF. The chain recombines TRBV29-1 with TRBJ1-1; D is undetermined. This CDR3 has 12 residues. Germline CDR1 is SQVTM and CDR2 is ANQGSEA. Trimming pared 3 bases from V and 1 base from J, leaving 6 bases between.

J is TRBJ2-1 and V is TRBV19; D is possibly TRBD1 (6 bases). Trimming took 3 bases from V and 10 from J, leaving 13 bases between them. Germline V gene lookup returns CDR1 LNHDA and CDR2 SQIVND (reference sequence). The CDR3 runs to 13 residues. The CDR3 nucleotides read TGTGCCAGTAGTATTTACAGGGAGAGAGAGCAGTTCTTC. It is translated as CASSIYREREQFF. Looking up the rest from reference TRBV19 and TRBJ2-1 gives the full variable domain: DGGITQSPKYLFRKEGQNVTLSCEQNLNHDAMYWYRQDPGQGLRLIYYSQIVNDFQKGDIAEGYSVSREKKESFPLTVTSAQKNPTAFYLCASSIYREREQFFGPGTRLTVL.

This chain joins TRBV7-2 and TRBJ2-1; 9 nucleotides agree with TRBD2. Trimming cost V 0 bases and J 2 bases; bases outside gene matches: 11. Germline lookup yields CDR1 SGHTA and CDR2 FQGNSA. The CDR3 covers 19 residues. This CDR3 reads CASSLAPSGRGGTYNEQFF. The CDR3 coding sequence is TGTGCCAGCAGCTTAGCCCCCTCGGGGCGGGGGGGCACCTACAATGAGCAGTTCTTC.

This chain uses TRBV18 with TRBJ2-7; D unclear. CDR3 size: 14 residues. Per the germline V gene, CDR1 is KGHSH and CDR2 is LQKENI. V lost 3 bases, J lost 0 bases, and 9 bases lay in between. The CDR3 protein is CASSPTRSSYEQYF. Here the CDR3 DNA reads TGTGCCAGCTCACCTACACGGAGCTCCTACGAGCAGTACTTC.

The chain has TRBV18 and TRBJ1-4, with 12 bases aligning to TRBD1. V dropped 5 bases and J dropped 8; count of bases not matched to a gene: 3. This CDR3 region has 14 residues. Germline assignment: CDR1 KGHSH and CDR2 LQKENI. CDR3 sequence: CASSGDRGREKLFF. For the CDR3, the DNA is TGTGCCAGCTCAGGGGACAGGGGGCGCGAAAAACTGTTTTTT.

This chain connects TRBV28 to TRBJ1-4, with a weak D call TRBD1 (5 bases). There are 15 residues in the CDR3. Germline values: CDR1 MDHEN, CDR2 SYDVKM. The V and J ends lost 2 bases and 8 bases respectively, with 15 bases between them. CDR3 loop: CASSLGGIRGEKLFF. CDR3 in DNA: TGTGCCAGCAGTTTAGGAGGGATACGGGGGGAAAAACTGTTTTTT. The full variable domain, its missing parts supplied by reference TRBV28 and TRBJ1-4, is DVKVTQSSRYLVKRTGEKVFLECVQDMDHENMFWYRQDPGLGLRLIYFSYDVKMKEKGDIPEGYSVSREKKERFSLILESASTNQTSMYLCASSLGGIRGEKLFFGSGTQLSVL.

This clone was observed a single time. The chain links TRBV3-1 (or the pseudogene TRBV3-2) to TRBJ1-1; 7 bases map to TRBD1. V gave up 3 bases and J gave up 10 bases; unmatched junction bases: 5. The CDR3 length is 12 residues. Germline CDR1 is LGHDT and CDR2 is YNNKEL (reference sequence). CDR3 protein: CASSQKGAGAFF. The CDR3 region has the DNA TGTGCCAGCAGCCAGAAGGGGGCAGGAGCTTTCTTT.

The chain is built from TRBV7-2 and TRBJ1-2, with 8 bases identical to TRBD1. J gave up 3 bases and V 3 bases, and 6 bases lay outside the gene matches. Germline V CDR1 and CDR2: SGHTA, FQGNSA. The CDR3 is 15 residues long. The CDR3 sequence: CASSFMDRAHYGYTF. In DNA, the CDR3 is TGTGCCAGCAGCTTCATGGACAGGGCCCACTATGGCTACACCTTC.